The 16 T cell receptor beta chains below were found in one sample sequenced in a study of shared clonotypes between healthy human individuals. Sequenced by immunoSEQ multiplex PCR; TCRdb stores in-frame clones only, minus some. The sample yields over a million clones, around 97% seen once. Sequenced input: naive CD4+ T cells sorted from blood. Documented subset: CD45RA+ positively selected. The receptors here all came from a man younger than 40 in good health.

This clone appeared a single time. The genes are TRBV27 and TRBJ2-1; D is perhaps TRBD1 or TRBD2 (6 bases each). Per germline, CDR1 MNHEY and CDR2 SMNVEV (reference sequence). Trimming pared 1 base from V and 8 bases from J, leaving 27 bases between. This CDR3 region has 19 residues. For the CDR3, the DNA is TGTGCCAGCAGTTTATTGTCACTAAAGGGGTCCTCACGGGGGCATGAGCAGTTCTTC. Its protein product is CASSLLSLKGSSRGHEQFF.

The chain couples TRBV7-2 to TRBJ2-1, with a possible D match to TRBD1 (6 bases). CDR1 is SGHTA and CDR2 is FQGNSA in the germline V gene. This CDR3 is built from 15 residues. V lost 4 bases to trimming and J lost 2 bases, with 12 bases between them. The CDR3 bases are TGTGCCAGCAGCTCGGGACAACGCACCTACAATGAGCAGTTCTTC. This encodes CASSSGQRTYNEQFF.

The chain carries TRBV29-1 and TRBJ2-7; 7 positions match TRBD2. This CDR3 contains 14 residues. V was pared by 1 base and J by 3 bases, with 6 bases of the junction left unmatched. The germline V gene has CDR1 SQVTM and CDR2 ANQGSEA. The CDR3 bases are TGCAGCGTTGAAGGAACTAGCGAGCTCTACGAGCAGTACTTC. It encodes CSVEGTSELYEQYF.

This chain connects TRBV6-4 to TRBJ1-1; 9 nucleotides agree with TRBD1. V lost 4 bases and J lost 3; bases outside the gene matches: 6. The length of the CDR3 is 15 residues. The V gene's germline CDR1 is MRHNA and CDR2 SNTAGT. CDR3 DNA: TGTGCCAGCAGTGCGAACAGGGGGCTTGACACTGAAGCTTTCTTT. This encodes CASSANRGLDTEAFF.

The chain uses TRBV25-1 and TRBJ1-1; D is undetermined. V shed 6 bases and J shed 6 bases, with 8 bases lying between them. Per germline, CDR1 MGHDK and CDR2 SYGVNS. The CDR3 covers 11 residues. CDR3 protein: CASRELAEAFF. The CDR3 nucleotides read TGTGCCAGCAGGGAGCTGGCTGAAGCTTTCTTT.

The J gene is TRBJ1-5, the V gene TRBV6-5; tentative D call: TRBD1 (5 bases). The germline V and J ends were trimmed by 6 bases and 4 bases, with 16 bases remaining between them. This CDR3 region has 15 residues. Germline V gene lookup returns CDR1 MNHEY and CDR2 SVGAGI. CDR3 residues: CASRRTGTGNQPQHF. CDR3 coding DNA: TGTGCCAGCAGACGGACCGGGACGGGAAATCAGCCCCAGCATTTT.

This chain uses TRBV28 with TRBJ1-4; D remains unclear. Between the trimmed V and J ends, which lost 3 bases and 2 bases, there was a span of 4 bases. CDR3 length: 13 residues. Germline-derived CDR1 and CDR2 are MDHEN and SYDVKM. In DNA, the CDR3 is TGTGCCAGCAGTTTGAACACTAATGAAAAACTGTTTTTT. Its translation: CASSLNTNEKLFF. The full variable domain, completed using reference TRBV28 and TRBJ1-4, is DVKVTQSSRYLVKRTGEKVFLECVQDMDHENMFWYRQDPGLGLRLIYFSYDVKMKEKGDIPEGYSVSREKKERFSLILESASTNQTSMYLCASSLNTNEKLFFGSGTQLSVL.

The chain couples TRBV5-1 to TRBJ2-5; 9 bases are shared with TRBD1. This CDR3 is 15 amino acids long. The germline CDR1 and CDR2 sequences are SGHRS and YFSETQ. With V trimmed by 7 bases and J by 4 bases, 11 bases remained unmatched. CDR3 coding DNA: TGCGCCAGCGGAAACAGGGGGCAATTCGGAGAGACCCAGTACTTC. It yields the protein CASGNRGQFGETQYF.

Written as DNA, the CDR3 is TGTGCCCGAACACAGGGGTTCTCCTATGGCTACACCTTC. Protein sequence: CARTQGFSYGYTF. The V and J genes are TRBV30 and TRBJ1-2, with TRBD1 matching 7 bases. Germline CDR1 and CDR2: GTSNPN and SVGIG (reference sequence). The CDR3 sequence is 13 residues long. After removal of 8 bases from V and 4 bases from J, the junction contained 10 bases not matched to a gene.

The J gene is TRBJ2-1, the V gene TRBV7-2; 7 nucleotides agree with TRBD1. The CDR3 is made up of 16 amino acids. Germline CDR1 reads SGHTA; CDR2 reads FQGNSA. J lost 7 bases, V lost 0 bases, and 9 bases had no gene match. In DNA form, the CDR3 reads TGTGCCAGCAGCTTAGCCGGGACAGTAGGCCTAAATGAGCAGTTCTTC. Its translation is CASSLAGTVGLNEQFF.

This CDR3 reads CASSQERGGRANVEQFF. The DNA for the CDR3 is TGCGCCAGCAGCCAAGAAAGGGGCGGGAGGGCCAATGTTGAGCAGTTCTTC. The rearrangement uses TRBV4-1 and TRBJ2-1; TRBD2 agrees at 9 bases. Per the germline V gene, CDR1 is MGHRA and CDR2 is YSYEKL. The CDR3 consists of 17 residues. Unmatched junction bases numbered 12, after V lost 0 bases and J lost 9 bases.

The chain has TRBV29-1 and TRBJ1-5; 8 bases line up with TRBD1. Per germline, CDR1 SQVTM and CDR2 ANQGSEA. The CDR3 spans 14 residues. Trimming cost V 6 bases and J 4 bases; bases outside gene matches: 8. The DNA of the CDR3 is TGCAGCGTGCGACACTACAGGGGGAATCAGCCCCAGCATTTT. Its translation is CSVRHYRGNQPQHF.

The chain joins TRBV7-7 to TRBJ2-1; 10 nucleotides agree with TRBD2. The CDR3 sequence is 18 residues long. The J segment lost 2 bases and the V segment lost 8 bases, leaving 15 bases of the junction unmatched. Per the germline V gene, CDR1 is SSHAT and CDR2 is FNYEAQ (reference sequence). CDR3 DNA: TGTGCCAGCTCGCCTTCCCCATTTAGCGGGAGGACCTACAATGAGCAGTTCTTC. This encodes CASSPSPFSGRTYNEQFF.

A word on this clone: A read error may account for a junction end that differs from germline. The chain recombines TRBV7-7 with TRBJ2-7; no clear D gene. The length of the CDR3 is 13 residues. CDR1 is SSHAT, CDR2 FNYEAQ, per germline (reference sequence). The CDR3 nucleotides are TGTGCTAGCAGCTCCGGCCTTACCTACGAGCAGTACTTC. As protein: CASSSGLTYEQYF. The complete variable domain, with remaining parts taken from reference TRBV7-7 and TRBJ2-7, reads GAGVSQSPRYKVTKRGQDVTLRCDPISSHATLYWYQQALGQGPEFLTYFNYEAQPDKSGLPSDRFSAERPEGSISTLTIQRTEQRDSAMYRCASSSGLTYEQYFGPGTRLTVT.

V is TRBV9 and J is TRBJ2-3; D remains ambiguous. The germline V gene encodes CDR1 SGDLS and CDR2 YYNGEE. This CDR3 contains 14 residues. V was shortened by 2 bases and J by 1 base, with 8 bases between the two germline ends. CDR3 bases: TGTGCCAGCAGCGTGGCCTCTCGCACAGATACGCAGTATTTT. The encoded protein is CASSVASRTDTQYF. Using reference TRBV9 and TRBJ2-3 for the parts outside the CDR3, the full variable domain is DSGVTQTPKHLITATGQRVTLRCSPRSGDLSVYWYQQSLDQGLQFLIQYYNGEERAKGNILERFSAQQFPDLHSELNLSSLELGDSALYFCASSVASRTDTQYFGPGTRLTVL.

This clone was detected only once. The same CDR3 can be traced to other DNA sequences in this sample. The chain couples TRBV6-5 to TRBJ1-3; unclear D gene. V dropped 5 bases and J dropped 0 bases, with 8 bases sitting between them. Germline V gene lookup returns CDR1 MNHEY and CDR2 SVGAGI. CDR3 size: 14 residues. This CDR3 is CASSRTGSGNTIYF. The CDR3 coding sequence is TGTGCCAGCAGTCGGACGGGCTCTGGAAACACCATATATTTT.